The rows below give T cell receptor beta chains drawn from one sample of a study of control samples from healthy donors and cancer patients. Repertoires were generated with immunoSEQ multiplex PCR, while TCRdb's copy carries only in-frame clones and drops some. Among 150,000 or so clones, over 85% were seen once, and the ten largest hold 5.8%. The sequenced material came from blood. Receptor source: a man younger than 30 in good health. Both conserved end residues are part of each CDR3. D genes are given only for firm matches. A row's size may be missing; if present it is once, few, many or a size class.

v_gene	abundance	d_gene	j_gene	CDR3nt	CDR3aa
TRBV29-1	NA	NA	TRBJ1-1	TGCAGCGTTGAAGCCCCGGGGAACACTGAAGCTTTCTTT	CSVEAPGNTEAFF
TRBV7-9	NA	TRBD1	TRBJ2-4	TGTGCCAGCAGCCAGACAGGGGTGGAAAACATTCAGTACTTC	CASSQTGVENIQYF
TRBV13	NA	TRBD2	TRBJ2-3	TGTGCCAGCAGCTTAATCGCTAGCGGAGATACGCAGTATTTT	CASSLIASGDTQYF
TRBV6-6	NA	NA	TRBJ1-1	TGTGCCAGCAGTCGATCGGATACTGAAGCTTTCTTT	CASSRSDTEAFF
TRBV19	NA	TRBD1	TRBJ2-1	TGTGCCAGTAGTACAGGGGGTTTTGGGGAGCAGTTCTTC	CASSTGGFGEQFF
TRBV5-1	NA	NA	TRBJ1-1	TGCGCCAGCAGCTTCGGGGGGACTGAAGCTTTCTTT	CASSFGGTEAFF
TRBV27	NA	NA	TRBJ1-2	TGTGCCAGCAGTTTATCGCGTGGGGTCGGCTACACCTTC	CASSLSRGVGYTF
TRBV9	few	NA	TRBJ2-1	TGTGCCAGCAGCGTAGTTCCAGCGGGCACGTACAATGAGCAGTTCTTC	CASSVVPAGTYNEQFF
TRBV19	NA	NA	TRBJ1-1	TGTGCCAGTATCCCCGGGGTGAACACTGAAGCTTTCTTT	CASIPGVNTEAFF
TRBV6-2/TRBV6-3	NA	TRBD2	TRBJ2-7	TGTGCCAGCAGTTACGCGGGAGGGTCCTACGAGCAGTACTTC	CASSYAGGSYEQYF
TRBV7-2	NA	NA	TRBJ2-5	TGTGCCAGCAGCTTAGCCCCGGACGACAGGTACCAAGAGACCCAGTACTTC	CASSLAPDDRYQETQYF
TRBV3-1/TRBV3-2	NA	NA	TRBJ2-7	TGTGCCAGCAGCGCCGGACCACAGGGTACGTACGAGCAGTACTTC	CASSAGPQGTYEQYF
TRBV5-6	NA	NA	TRBJ1-2	TGTGCCAGCAGCTTGTCGTCCCTCGGGTCCAACTATGGCTACACCTTC	CASSLSSLGSNYGYTF
TRBV19	few	TRBD1	TRBJ1-1	TGTGCCAGTAGTGCAGGGGGACGCACTGAAGCTTTCTTT	CASSAGGRTEAFF
TRBV6-4	NA	NA	TRBJ1-4	TGTGCCAGCAGGGGCCCAGGTGGCGAAAAACTGTTTTTT	CASRGPGGEKLFF
TRBV5-4	NA	TRBD1	TRBJ2-1	TGTGCCAGCAGCCGAGGACAGGGACCAACGGATGAGCAGTTCTTC	CASSRGQGPTDEQFF
TRBV7-9	NA	NA	TRBJ1-4	TGTGCCAGCAGCTTAGCACACGGAGCAACTAATGAAAAACTGTTTTTT	CASSLAHGATNEKLFF
TRBV6-2/TRBV6-3	many	NA	TRBJ1-1	TGTGCCAGCAGCCCCACGTGGGATGAAGCTTTCTTT	CASSPTWDEAFF
TRBV5-1	NA	NA	TRBJ1-4	TGCGCCAGCAGTCCTTTGGGAACTAATGAAAAACTGTTTTTT	CASSPLGTNEKLFF
TRBV10-3	NA	TRBD1	TRBJ1-4	TGTGCCATCAGTCCCGGGACAGGGGGCACTAATGAAAAACTGTTTTTT	CAISPGTGGTNEKLFF
TRBV6-6	few	TRBD1	TRBJ1-3	TGTGCCAGCAGTTACGGACAGGGTGGAAACACCATATATTTT	CASSYGQGGNTIYF
TRBV19	NA	NA	TRBJ2-5	TGTGCCAGTAGAAAGGTTGGGGCGCATGAGGAGACCCAGTACTTC	CASRKVGAHEETQYF
TRBV5-5	NA	NA	TRBJ2-5	TGTGCCAGCAGCTCAGGTGGGAGGTACCAAGAGACCCAGTACTTC	CASSSGGRYQETQYF
TRBV5-6	NA	NA	TRBJ1-5	TGTGCCAGCAGCTTGGTCGGAGGGCAGCCCCAGCATTTT	CASSLVGGQPQHF
TRBV19	few	TRBD1	TRBJ1-4	TGTGCCAGTAGTATAGATCCCTCGGACAGGACTACAACTAATGAAAAACTGTTTTTT	CASSIDPSDRTTTNEKLFF
TRBV15	few	NA	TRBJ1-5	TGTGCCACCAGCAGAGATATCGGAGATCAGCCCCAGCATTTT	CATSRDIGDQPQHF
TRBV7-8	NA	TRBD1	TRBJ1-2	TGTGCCAGCAGCTTAGAGAGGGACAGCTTTAACTATGGCTACACCTTC	CASSLERDSFNYGYTF
TRBV11-2	NA	TRBD2	TRBJ2-1	TGTGCCAGCAGCTTAGATGGACTAGCGGGGGAGGAGCAGTTCTTC	CASSLDGLAGEEQFF
TRBV6-5	NA	TRBD1	TRBJ2-7	TGTGCCAGCAGTCGACAGGGTAGCTCCTACGAGCAGTACTTC	CASSRQGSSYEQYF
TRBV3-1/TRBV3-2	NA	NA	TRBJ1-4	TGTGCCAGCAGCCTCCGCGGGAGCGGCGGTGAAAAACTGTTTTTT	CASSLRGSGGEKLFF
TRBV9	NA	NA	TRBJ2-1	TGTGCCAGCAGCGTAGGAAGGGATCCAACAAGCTCCTACAATGAGCAGTTCTTC	CASSVGRDPTSSYNEQFF